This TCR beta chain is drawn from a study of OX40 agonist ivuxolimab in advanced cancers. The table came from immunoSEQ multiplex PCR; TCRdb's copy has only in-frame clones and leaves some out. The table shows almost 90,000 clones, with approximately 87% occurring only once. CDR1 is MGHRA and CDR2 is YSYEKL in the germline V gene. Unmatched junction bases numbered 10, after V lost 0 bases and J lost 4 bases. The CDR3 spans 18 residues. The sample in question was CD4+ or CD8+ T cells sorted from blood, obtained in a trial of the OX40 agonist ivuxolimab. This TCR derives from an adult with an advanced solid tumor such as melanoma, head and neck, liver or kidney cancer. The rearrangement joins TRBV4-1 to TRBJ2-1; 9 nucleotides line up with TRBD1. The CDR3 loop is CASSQEFGDRVKYNEQFF. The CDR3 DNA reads TGCGCCAGCAGCCAAGAGTTCGGGGACAGGGTAAAATACAATGAGCAGTTCTTC.